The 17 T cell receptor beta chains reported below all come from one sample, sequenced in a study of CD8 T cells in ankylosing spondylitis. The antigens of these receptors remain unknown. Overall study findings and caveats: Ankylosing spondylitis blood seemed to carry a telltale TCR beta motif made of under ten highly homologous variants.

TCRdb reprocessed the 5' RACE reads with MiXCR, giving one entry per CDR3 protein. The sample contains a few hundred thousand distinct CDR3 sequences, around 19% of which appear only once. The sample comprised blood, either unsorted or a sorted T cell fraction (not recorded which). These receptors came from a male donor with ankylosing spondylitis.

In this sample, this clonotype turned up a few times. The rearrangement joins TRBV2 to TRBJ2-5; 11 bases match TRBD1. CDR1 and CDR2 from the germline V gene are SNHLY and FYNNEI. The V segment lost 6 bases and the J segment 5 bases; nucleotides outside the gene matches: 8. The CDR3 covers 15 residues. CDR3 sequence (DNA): TGTGCCAGCAGGACACGGGACAGGGGGGAGGAGACCCAGTACTTC. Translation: CASRTRDRGEETQYF.

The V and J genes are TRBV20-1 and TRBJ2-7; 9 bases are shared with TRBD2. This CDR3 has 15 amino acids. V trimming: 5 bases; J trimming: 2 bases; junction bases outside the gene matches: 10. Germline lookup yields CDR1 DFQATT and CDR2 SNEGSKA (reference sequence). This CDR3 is CSAPGGTSRPYEQYF. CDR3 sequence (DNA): TGCAGTGCTCCAGGGGGGACTAGCAGACCCTACGAGCAGTACTTC.

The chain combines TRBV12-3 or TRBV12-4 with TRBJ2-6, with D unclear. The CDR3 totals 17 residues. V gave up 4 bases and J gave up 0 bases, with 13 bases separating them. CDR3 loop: CASSSSVGLSGANVLTF. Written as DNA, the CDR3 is TGTGCCAGCAGTTCCTCGGTCGGCCTCTCTGGGGCCAACGTCCTGACTTTC.

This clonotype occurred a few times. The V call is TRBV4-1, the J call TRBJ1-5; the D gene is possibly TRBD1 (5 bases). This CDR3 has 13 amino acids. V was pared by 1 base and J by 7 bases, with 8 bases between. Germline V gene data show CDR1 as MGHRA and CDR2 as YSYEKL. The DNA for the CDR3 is TGCGCCAGCAGCCAAGTCCGGGGGCAGCCCCAGCATTTT. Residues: CASSQVRGQPQHF.

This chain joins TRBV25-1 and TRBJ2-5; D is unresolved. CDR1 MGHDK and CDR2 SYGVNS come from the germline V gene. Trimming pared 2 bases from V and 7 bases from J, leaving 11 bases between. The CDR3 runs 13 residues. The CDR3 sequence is CASSEMGLLTQYF. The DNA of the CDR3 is TGTGCCAGCAGTGAAATGGGGTTGCTGACCCAGTACTTC.

CDR3 in amino acids: CSVSDRDTEAFF. The DNA for the CDR3 is TGCAGCGTATCGGACAGGGACACTGAAGCTTTCTTT. The rearrangement uses TRBV29-1 and TRBJ1-1; 8 bases match TRBD1. Germline assignment: CDR1 SQVTM and CDR2 ANQGSEA. The trim removed 6 bases at V and 3 bases at J, leaving 3 bases unmatched. CDR3 length equals 12 residues.

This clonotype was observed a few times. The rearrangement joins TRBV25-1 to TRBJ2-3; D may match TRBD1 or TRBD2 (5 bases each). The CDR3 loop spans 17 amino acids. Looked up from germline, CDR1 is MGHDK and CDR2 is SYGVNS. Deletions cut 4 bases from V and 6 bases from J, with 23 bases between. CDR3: CASSGTWDARAGDTQYF. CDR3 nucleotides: TGTGCCAGCAGTGGAACATGGGACGCACGAGCAGGGGATACGCAGTATTTT.

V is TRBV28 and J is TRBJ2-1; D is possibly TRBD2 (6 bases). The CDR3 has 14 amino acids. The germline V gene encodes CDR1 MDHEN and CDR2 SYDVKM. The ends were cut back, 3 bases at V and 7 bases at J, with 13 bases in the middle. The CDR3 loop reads CASSLFSGANEQFF. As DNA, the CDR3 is TGTGCCAGCAGTTTGTTCTCGGGAGCAAATGAGCAGTTCTTC. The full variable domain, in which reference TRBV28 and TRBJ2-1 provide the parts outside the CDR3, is DVKVTQSSRYLVKRTGEKVFLECVQDMDHENMFWYRQDPGLGLRLIYFSYDVKMKEKGDIPEGYSVSREKKERFSLILESASTNQTSMYLCASSLFSGANEQFFGPGTRLTVL.

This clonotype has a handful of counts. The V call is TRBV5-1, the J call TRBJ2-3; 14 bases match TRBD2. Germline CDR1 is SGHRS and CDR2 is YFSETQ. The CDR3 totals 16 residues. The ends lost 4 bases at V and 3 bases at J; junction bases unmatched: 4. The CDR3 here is CASSRGLAGETDTQYF. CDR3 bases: TGCGCCAGCAGCCGGGGACTAGCGGGAGAGACAGATACGCAGTATTTT.

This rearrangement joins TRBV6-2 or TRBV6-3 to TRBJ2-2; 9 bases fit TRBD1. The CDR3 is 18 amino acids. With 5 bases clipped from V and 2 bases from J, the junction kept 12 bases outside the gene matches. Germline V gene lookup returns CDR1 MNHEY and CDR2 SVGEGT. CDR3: CASSPSRDRDLNTGELFF. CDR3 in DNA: TGTGCCAGCAGTCCGTCCCGGGACAGGGACCTAAACACCGGGGAGCTGTTTTTT.

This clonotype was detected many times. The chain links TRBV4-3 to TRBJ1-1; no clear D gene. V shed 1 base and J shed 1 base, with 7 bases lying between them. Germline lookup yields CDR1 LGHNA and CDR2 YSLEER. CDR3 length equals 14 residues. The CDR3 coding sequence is TGCGCCAGCAGCCAAGTAATCGGGAACACTGAAGCTTTCTTT. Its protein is CASSQVIGNTEAFF.

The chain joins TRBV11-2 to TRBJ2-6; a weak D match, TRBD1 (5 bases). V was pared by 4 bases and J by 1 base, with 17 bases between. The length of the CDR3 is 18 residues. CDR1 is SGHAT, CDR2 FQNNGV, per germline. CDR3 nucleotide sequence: TGTGCCAGCAGCTCCCGACTGGGGCTGGGGTCTGGGGCCAACGTCCTGACTTTC. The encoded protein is CASSSRLGLGSGANVLTF.

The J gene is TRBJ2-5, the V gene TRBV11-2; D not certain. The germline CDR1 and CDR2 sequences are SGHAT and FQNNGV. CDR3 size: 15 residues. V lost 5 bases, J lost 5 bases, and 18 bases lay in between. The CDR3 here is CASSLLSSRGETQYF. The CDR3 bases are TGTGCCAGCAGCCTCCTGTCATCCCGAGGCGAGACCCAGTACTTC.

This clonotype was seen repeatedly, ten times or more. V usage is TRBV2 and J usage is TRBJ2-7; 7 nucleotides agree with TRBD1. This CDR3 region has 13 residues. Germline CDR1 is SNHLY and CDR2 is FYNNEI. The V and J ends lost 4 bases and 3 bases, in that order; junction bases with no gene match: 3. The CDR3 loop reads CASSARDSYEQYF. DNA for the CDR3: TGTGCCAGCAGTGCTCGGGACAGCTACGAGCAGTACTTC.

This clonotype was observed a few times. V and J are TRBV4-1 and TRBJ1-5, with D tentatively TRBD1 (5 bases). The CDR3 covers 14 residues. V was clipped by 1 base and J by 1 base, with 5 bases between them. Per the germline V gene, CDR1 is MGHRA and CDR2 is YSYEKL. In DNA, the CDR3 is TGCGCCAGCAGCCAAGGGGACAGCAATCAGCCCCAGCATTTT. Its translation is CASSQGDSNQPQHF.

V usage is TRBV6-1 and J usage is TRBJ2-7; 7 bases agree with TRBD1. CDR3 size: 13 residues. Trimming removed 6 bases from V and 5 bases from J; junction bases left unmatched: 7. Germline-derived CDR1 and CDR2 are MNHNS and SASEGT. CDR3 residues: CASSETGFHEQYF. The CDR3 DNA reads TGTGCCAGCAGCGAGACAGGGTTCCACGAGCAGTACTTC.

This CDR3 reads CAIFKGGQGGTDTQYF. The CDR3 bases are TGTGCCATCTTCAAGGGGGGACAAGGTGGCACAGATACGCAGTATTTT. The V and J genes are TRBV7-9 and TRBJ2-3; D may correspond to TRBD1 or TRBD2 (6 bases each). The CDR3 runs 16 residues. V was cut by 10 bases and J by 1 base, with 21 bases left in between. In germline, CDR1 is SEHNR, CDR2 FQNEAQ (reference sequence).